Reported below is one T cell receptor beta chain. As processed by the authors: Nucleated cell number was recorded as an estimate derived from reference gene primer amplification. The method was immunoSEQ multiplex PCR; TCRdb's version includes in-frame clones alone and lacks a portion of them. D and trimming come from the DNA, and the V and J calls and clone size come from that table. The sample consists of 150,000 to 200,000 clones, 75% to 80% of them appearing once. CDR1 SGDLS and CDR2 YYNGEE come from the germline V gene. This CDR3 is 14 amino acids long. The germline V and J ends were trimmed by 0 bases and 7 bases, with 13 bases remaining between them. This sample is drawn from a study of blood T cell repertoires in COVID-19. Study context: The United States, Italy and Spain supplied acute and convalescent COVID-19 samples. PBMCs, B-cell-depleted T cells, or T cells were the source of the cDNA or gDNA that made up the material.

The sample was peripheral blood. This chain joins TRBV9 and TRBJ1-2; a possible D gene is TRBD1 (5 bases). The receptor was derived from a woman in her 70s with acute or convalescent COVID-19. The CDR3 sequence: CASSVESGIGGYTF. The CDR3 DNA is TGTGCCAGCAGCGTAGAATCAGGGATCGGTGGCTACACCTTC.